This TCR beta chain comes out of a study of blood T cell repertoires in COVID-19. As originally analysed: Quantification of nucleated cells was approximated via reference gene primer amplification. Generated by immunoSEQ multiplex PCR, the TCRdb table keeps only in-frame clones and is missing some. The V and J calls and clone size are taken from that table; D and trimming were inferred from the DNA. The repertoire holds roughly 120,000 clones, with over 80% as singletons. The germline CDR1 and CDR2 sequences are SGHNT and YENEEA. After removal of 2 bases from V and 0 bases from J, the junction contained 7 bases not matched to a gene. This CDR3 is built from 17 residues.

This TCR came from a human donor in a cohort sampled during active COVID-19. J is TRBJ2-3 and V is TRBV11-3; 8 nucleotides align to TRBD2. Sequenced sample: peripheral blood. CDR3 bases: TGTGCCAGCAGCTTATATCCCGGGGGGGCTAGCACAGATACGCAGTATTTT. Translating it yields CASSLYPGGASTDTQYF. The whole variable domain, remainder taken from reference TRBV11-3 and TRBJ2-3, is EAGVVQSPRYKIIEKKQPVAFWCNPISGHNTLYWYLQNLGQGPELLIRYENEEAVDDSQLPKDRFSAERLKGVDSTLKIQPAELGDSAVYLCASSLYPGGASTDTQYFGPGTRLTVL.